These 9 T cell receptor beta chains share one sample of origin, sequenced in a study of glioma-infiltrating T cells after dendritic cell vaccination. Sequenced by immunoSEQ multiplex PCR; TCRdb stores in-frame clones only, minus some. The sample contains about 82,000 clones, roughly 89% of which appear only once. The sequences come from blood, collected before dendritic cell vaccination. The receptors were gathered from a human donor with glioblastoma.

This clone was picked up a small number of times. V gene TRBV5-6 combines with J gene TRBJ2-5, with D possibly being TRBD2 (7 bases). Germline CDR1 SGHDT, CDR2 YYEEEE. The CDR3 covers 16 residues. V shed 6 bases and J shed 6 bases, with 24 bases lying between them. CDR3 nucleotides: TGTGCCAGCATCGTGCAGGGGCGGGGGATTTCGAAGACCCAGTACTTC. Amino acid sequence: CASIVQGRGISKTQYF.

This chain links TRBV27 with TRBJ1-2; 7 bases map to TRBD1. The CDR3 contains 14 residues. With 7 bases clipped from V and 11 bases from J, the junction kept 16 bases outside the gene matches. CDR1 is MNHEY, CDR2 SMNVEV, per germline (reference sequence). This CDR3 is CASKPFGTPRGYTF. Written as DNA, the CDR3 is TGTGCCAGCAAACCGTTTGGGACGCCCAGGGGGTACACCTTC.

V gene TRBV15 combines with J gene TRBJ2-1; possible D gene TRBD2, 5 bases. V lost 5 bases and J lost 1, with 15 bases in between. The CDR3 is 16 amino acids. Germline V gene lookup returns CDR1 LNHNV and CDR2 YYDKDF (reference sequence). CDR3 residues: CATSGSTGMSYNEQFF. CDR3 nucleotide sequence: TGTGCCACCAGCGGCTCTACCGGGATGTCCTACAATGAGCAGTTCTTC.

The CDR3 DNA sequence: TGTGCCTGGAGGCTCCCCGCTGGGCCGGACACTGAAGCTTTCTTT. Translated, it gives CAWRLPAGPDTEAFF. The J gene is TRBJ1-1, the V gene TRBV30; no clear D gene. Germline-derived CDR1 and CDR2 are GTSNPN and SVGIG (reference sequence). CDR3 length: 15 residues. Trimming removed 3 bases from V and 3 bases from J, with 17 bases in between.

The chain combines TRBV9 with TRBJ2-1; 14 bases fit TRBD2. Germline V CDR1 and CDR2: SGDLS, YYNGEE. This CDR3 comprises 15 residues. V lost 4 bases, J lost 7 bases, and 4 bases stayed unmatched. In DNA form, the CDR3 reads TGTGCCAGCAGCCGTGGACTAGCGGGGGGTAATGAGCAGTTCTTC. Translation: CASSRGLAGGNEQFF.

The DNA for the CDR3 is TGTGCCATAGGGGGGACAGGGGTCCTCGAGCAGTACTTC. As protein: CAIGGTGVLEQYF. The chain uses TRBV10-3 and TRBJ2-7; 10 bases map to TRBD1. Germline V lookup: CDR1 ENHRY, CDR2 SYGVKD. This CDR3 comprises 13 residues. The trim removed 9 bases at V and 6 bases at J, leaving 8 bases unmatched.

J is TRBJ2-5 and V is TRBV2, with D hard to call. V lost 1 base to trimming and J lost 1 base, with 7 bases between them. The CDR3 length is 14 residues. CDR1 is SNHLY, CDR2 FYNNEI, per germline. CDR3 residues: CASSEGNSQETQYF. CDR3 coding DNA: TGTGCCAGCAGTGAAGGGAACAGCCAAGAGACCCAGTACTTC.

This rearrangement joins TRBV7-3 to TRBJ1-1; D not resolved. Germline-derived CDR1 and CDR2 are SGHTA and FQGTGA. The CDR3 consists of 14 residues. The V end was cut by 6 bases, the J end by 4 bases, with 15 bases between. CDR3 region: CASSSFNGPTEAFF. DNA for the CDR3: TGTGCCAGCAGTTCCTTCAATGGGCCCACTGAAGCTTTCTTT.

The sample holds a few counts of this clone. The chain combines TRBV28 with TRBJ2-1, with D unclear. CDR1 is MDHEN and CDR2 is SYDVKM in the germline V gene. The CDR3 length is 14 residues. V was trimmed by 4 bases and J by 0 bases, leaving 7 bases between them. CDR3 protein: CASSSTSSYNEQFF. In DNA, the CDR3 is TGTGCCAGCAGTTCGACAAGCTCCTACAATGAGCAGTTCTTC. Full variable domain (rest looked up from reference TRBV28 and TRBJ2-1): DVKVTQSSRYLVKRTGEKVFLECVQDMDHENMFWYRQDPGLGLRLIYFSYDVKMKEKGDIPEGYSVSREKKERFSLILESASTNQTSMYLCASSSTSSYNEQFFGPGTRLTVL.